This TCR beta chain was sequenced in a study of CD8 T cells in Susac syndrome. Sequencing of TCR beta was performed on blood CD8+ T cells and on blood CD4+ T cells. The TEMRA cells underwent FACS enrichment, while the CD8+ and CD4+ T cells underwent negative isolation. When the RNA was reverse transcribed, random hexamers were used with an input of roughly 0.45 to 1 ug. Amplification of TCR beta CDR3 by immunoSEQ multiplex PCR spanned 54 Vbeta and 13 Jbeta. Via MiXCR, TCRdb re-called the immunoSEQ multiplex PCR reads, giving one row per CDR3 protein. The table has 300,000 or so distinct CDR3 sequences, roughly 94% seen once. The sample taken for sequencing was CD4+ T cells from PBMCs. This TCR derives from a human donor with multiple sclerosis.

CDR3 nucleotides: TGTGCCAGCACCTTCCTAGGGGGGGGGCGGGTCACCGGGGAGCTGTTTTTT. Translating gives CASTFLGGGRVTGELFF. The chain joins TRBV21-1 to TRBJ2-2; TRBD2 is the table's D call, not checked against the DNA. TRBV21-1 is deemed a pseudogene. The length of the CDR3 is 17 residues.